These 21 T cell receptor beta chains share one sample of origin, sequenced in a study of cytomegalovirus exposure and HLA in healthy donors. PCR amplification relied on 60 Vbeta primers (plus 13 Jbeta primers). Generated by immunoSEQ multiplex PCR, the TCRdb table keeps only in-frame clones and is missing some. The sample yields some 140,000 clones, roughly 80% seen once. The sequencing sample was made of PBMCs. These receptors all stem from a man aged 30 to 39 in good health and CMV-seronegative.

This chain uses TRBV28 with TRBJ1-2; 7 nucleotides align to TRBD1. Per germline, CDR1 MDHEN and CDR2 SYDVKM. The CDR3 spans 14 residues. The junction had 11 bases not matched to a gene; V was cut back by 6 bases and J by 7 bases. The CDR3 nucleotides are TGTGCCAGCAGCACTCAGGGGGGTCCCTCTGGCTACACCTTC. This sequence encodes CASSTQGGPSGYTF.

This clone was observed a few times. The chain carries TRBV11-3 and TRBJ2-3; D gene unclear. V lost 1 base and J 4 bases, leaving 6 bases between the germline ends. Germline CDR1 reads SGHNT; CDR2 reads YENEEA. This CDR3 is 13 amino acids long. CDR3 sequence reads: CASSLGGADTQYF. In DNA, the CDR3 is TGTGCCAGCAGCTTAGGCGGTGCAGATACGCAGTATTTT.

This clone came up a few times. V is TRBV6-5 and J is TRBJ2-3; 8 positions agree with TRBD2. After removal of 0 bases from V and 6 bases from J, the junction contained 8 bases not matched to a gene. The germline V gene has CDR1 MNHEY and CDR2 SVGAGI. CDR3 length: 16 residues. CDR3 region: CASSYSVAGFGDTQYF. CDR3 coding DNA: TGTGCCAGCAGTTACTCGGTAGCGGGGTTCGGGGATACGCAGTATTTT.

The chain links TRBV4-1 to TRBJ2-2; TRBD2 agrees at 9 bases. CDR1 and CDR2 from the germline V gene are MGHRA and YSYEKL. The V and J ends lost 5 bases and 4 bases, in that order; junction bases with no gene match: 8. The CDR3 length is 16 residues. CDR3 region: CASSSRGLALTGELFF. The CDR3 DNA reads TGCGCCAGCAGCAGCAGAGGACTAGCGCTCACCGGGGAGCTGTTTTTT.

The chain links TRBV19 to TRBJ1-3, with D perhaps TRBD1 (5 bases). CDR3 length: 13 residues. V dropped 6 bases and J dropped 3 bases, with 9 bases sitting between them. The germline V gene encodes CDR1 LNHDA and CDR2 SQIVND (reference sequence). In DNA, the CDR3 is TGTGCCAGTAGGTCGCAGGGTGGAAACACCATATATTTT. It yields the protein CASRSQGGNTIYF.

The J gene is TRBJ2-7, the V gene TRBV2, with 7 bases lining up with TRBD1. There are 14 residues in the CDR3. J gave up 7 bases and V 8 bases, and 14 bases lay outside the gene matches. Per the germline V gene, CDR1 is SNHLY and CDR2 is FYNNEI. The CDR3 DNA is TGTGCCAGCTCCGGCGGAACAGGGGCCTGGGAGCAGTACTTC. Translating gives CASSGGTGAWEQYF.

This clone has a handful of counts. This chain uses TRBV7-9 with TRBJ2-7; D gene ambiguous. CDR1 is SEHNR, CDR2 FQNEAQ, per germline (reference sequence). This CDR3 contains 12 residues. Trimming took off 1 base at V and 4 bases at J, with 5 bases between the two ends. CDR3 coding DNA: TGTGCCAGCAGCTTAGGGCAGTACGAGCAGTACTTC. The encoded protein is CASSLGQYEQYF.

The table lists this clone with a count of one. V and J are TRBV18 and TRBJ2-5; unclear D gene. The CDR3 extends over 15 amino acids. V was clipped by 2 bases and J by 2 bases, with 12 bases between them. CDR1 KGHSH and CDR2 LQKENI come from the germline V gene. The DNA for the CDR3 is TGTGCCAGCTCACCAACCCAGCGCCAACAAGAGACCCAGTACTTC. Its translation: CASSPTQRQQETQYF.

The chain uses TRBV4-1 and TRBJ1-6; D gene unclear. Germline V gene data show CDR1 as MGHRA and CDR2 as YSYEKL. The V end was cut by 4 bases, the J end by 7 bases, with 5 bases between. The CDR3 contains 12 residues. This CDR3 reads CASSLLNSPLHF. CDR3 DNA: TGCGCCAGCAGCCTCCTGAATTCACCCCTCCACTTT.

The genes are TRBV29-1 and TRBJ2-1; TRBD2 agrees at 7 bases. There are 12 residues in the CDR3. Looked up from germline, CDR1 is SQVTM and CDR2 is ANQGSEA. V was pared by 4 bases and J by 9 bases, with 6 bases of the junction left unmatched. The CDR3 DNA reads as TGCAGCGTTGTAGGCGGGAGTTCTGAGCAGTTCTTC. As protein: CSVVGGSSEQFF.

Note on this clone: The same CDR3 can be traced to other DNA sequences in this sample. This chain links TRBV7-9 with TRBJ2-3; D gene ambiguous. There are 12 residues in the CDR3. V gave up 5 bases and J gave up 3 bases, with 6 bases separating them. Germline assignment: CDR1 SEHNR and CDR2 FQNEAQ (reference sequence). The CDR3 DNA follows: TGTGCCAGCAGCCTCAGTACAGATACGCAGTATTTT. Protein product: CASSLSTDTQYF.

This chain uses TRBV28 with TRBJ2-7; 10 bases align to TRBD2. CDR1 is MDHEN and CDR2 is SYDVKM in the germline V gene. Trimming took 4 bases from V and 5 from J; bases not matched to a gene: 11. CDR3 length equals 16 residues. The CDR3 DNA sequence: TGTGCCAGCAGTTCCCCGGAGCGGGAGGGCCAACACGAGCAGTACTTC. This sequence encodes CASSSPEREGQHEQYF.

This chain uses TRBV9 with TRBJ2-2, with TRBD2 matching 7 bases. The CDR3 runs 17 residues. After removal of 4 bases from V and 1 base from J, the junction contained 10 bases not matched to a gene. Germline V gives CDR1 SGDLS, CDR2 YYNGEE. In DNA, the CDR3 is TGTGCCAGCAGCCCCATGGGTAGCGGGTTGAACACCGGGGAGCTGTTTTTT. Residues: CASSPMGSGLNTGELFF.

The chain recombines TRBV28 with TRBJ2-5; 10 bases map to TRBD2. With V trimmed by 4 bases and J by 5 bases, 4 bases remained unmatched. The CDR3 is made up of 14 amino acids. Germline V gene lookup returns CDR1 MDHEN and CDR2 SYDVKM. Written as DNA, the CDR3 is TGTGCCAGCAGTTCTAGCGGGAGTCTGGAGACCCAGTACTTC. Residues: CASSSSGSLETQYF.

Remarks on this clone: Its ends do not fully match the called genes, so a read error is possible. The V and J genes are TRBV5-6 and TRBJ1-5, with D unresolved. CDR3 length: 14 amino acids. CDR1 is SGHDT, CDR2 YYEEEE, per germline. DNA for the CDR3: TGTGCCAGCAGCCGGAAGTATAGCAATCAGACCCAGCATTTT. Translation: CASSRKYSNQTQHF.

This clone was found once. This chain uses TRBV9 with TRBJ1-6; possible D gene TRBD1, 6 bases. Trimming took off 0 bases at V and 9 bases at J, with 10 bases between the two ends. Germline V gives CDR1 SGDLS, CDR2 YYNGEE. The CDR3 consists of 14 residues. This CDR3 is CASSVVGAGSPLHF. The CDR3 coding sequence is TGTGCCAGCAGCGTAGTGGGGGCAGGTTCACCCCTCCACTTT. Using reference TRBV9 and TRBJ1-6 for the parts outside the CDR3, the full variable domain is DSGVTQTPKHLITATGQRVTLRCSPRSGDLSVYWYQQSLDQGLQFLIQYYNGEERAKGNILERFSAQQFPDLHSELNLSSLELGDSALYFCASSVVGAGSPLHFGNGTRLTVT.

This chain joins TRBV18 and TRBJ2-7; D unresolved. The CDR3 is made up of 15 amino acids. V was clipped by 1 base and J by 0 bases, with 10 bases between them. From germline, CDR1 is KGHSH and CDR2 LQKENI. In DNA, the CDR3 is TGTGCCAGCTCACCACAACTGACTGGCTCCTACGAGCAGTACTTC. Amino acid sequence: CASSPQLTGSYEQYF.

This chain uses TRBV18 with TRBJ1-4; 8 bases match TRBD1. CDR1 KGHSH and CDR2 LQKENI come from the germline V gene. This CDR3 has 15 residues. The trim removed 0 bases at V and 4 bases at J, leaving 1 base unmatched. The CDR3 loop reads CASSPPGQDNEKLFF. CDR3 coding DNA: TGTGCCAGCTCACCACCGGGACAGGATAATGAAAAACTGTTTTTT. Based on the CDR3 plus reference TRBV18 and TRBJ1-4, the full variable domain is NAGVMQNPRHLVRRRGQEARLRCSPMKGHSHVYWYRQLPEEGLKFMVYLQKENIIDESGMPKERFSAEFPKEGPSILRIQQVVRGDSAAYFCASSPPGQDNEKLFFGSGTQLSVL.

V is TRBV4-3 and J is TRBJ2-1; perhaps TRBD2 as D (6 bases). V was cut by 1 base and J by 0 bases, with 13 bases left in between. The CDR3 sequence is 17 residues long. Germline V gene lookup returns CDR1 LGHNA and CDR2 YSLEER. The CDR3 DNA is TGCGCCAGCAGCCAAGCACTTGCGGGGAGCTCCTACAATGAGCAGTTCTTC. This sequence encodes CASSQALAGSSYNEQFF.

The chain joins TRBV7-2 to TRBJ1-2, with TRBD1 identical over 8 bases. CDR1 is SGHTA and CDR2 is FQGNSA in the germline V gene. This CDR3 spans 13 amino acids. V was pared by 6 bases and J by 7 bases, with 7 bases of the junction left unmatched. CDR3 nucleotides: TGTGCCAGCAGGACTCAGGGGGCGGGTGGCTACACCTTC. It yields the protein CASRTQGAGGYTF.

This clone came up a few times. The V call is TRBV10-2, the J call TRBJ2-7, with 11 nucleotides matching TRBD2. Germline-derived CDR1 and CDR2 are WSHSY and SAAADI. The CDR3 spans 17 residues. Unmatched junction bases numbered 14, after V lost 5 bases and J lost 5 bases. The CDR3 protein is CASSPLAGGALGDEQYF. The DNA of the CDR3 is TGCGCCAGCAGTCCCCTAGCGGGAGGAGCCTTAGGTGACGAGCAGTACTTC.